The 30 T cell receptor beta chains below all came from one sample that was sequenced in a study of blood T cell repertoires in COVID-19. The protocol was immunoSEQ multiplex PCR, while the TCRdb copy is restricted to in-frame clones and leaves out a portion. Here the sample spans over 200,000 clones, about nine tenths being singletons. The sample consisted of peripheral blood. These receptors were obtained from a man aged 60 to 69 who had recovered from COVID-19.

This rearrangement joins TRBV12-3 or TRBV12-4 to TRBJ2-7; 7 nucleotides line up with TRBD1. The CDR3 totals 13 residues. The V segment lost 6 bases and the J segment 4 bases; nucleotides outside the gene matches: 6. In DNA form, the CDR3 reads TGTGCCAGCAGCAAACAGGGGAGATACGAGCAGTACTTC. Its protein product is CASSKQGRYEQYF.

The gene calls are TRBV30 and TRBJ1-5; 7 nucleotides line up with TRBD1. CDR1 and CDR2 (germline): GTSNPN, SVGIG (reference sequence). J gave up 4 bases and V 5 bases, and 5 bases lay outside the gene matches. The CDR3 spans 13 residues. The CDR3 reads CAWSLQGNQPQHF. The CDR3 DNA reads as TGTGCCTGGTCCTTACAGGGGAATCAGCCCCAGCATTTT.

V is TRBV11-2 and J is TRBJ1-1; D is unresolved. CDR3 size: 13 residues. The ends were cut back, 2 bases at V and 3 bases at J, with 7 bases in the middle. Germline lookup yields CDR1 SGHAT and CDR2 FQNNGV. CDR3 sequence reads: CASSLSQYTEAFF. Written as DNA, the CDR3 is TGTGCCAGCAGCTTAAGTCAGTACACTGAAGCTTTCTTT. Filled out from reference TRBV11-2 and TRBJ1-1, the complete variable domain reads EAGVAQSPRYKIIEKRQSVAFWCNPISGHATLYWYQQILGQGPKLLIQFQNNGVVDDSQLPKDRFSAERLKGVDSTLKIQPAKLEDSAVYLCASSLSQYTEAFFGQGTRLTVV.

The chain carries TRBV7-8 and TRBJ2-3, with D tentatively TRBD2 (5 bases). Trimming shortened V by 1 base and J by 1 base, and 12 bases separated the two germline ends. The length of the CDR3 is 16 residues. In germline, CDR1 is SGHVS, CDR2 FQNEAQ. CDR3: CASSLGGAWGTDTQYF. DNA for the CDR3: TGTGCCAGCAGCTTAGGGGGAGCCTGGGGCACAGATACGCAGTATTTT.

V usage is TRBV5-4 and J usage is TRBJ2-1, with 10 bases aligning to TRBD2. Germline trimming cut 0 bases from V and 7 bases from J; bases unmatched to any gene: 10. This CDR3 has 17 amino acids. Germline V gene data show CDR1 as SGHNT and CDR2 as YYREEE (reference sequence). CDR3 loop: CASSLAALAGVRNEQFF. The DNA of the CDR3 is TGTGCCAGCAGCTTGGCCGCCCTAGCGGGAGTTAGGAATGAGCAGTTCTTC.

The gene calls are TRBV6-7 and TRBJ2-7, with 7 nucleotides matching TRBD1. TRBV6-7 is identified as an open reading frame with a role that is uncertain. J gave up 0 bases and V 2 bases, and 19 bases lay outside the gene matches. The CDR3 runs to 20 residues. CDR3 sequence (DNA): TGTGCCAGCAGTTACGGGACGACGACAGGGAATAACTGCTACTCCTACGAGCAGTACTTC. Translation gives CASSYGTTTGNNCYSYEQYF.

The CDR3 coding sequence is TGCGCCAGCAGCCAAGGCTCAGGGGGAGGTGAGACCCAGTACTTC. It encodes CASSQGSGGGETQYF. The chain couples TRBV4-1 to TRBJ2-5, with TRBD1 as a possible D gene (7 bases). CDR1 and CDR2 from the germline V gene are MGHRA and YSYEKL. V was pared by 1 base and J by 5 bases, with 14 bases between. This CDR3 has 15 amino acids.

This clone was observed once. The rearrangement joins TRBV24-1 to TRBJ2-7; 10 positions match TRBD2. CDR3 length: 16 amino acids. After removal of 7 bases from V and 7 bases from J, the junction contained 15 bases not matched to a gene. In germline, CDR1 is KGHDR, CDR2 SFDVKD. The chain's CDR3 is CATSADSAGGSGEQYF. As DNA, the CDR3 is TGTGCCACCAGCGCTGACTCAGCGGGAGGGTCAGGGGAGCAGTACTTC.

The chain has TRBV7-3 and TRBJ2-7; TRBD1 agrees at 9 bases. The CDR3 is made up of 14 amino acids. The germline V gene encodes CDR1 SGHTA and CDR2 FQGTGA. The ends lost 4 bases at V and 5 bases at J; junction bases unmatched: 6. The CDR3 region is CASSSGQGAHEQYF. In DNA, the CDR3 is TGTGCCAGCAGCTCGGGACAGGGTGCGCACGAGCAGTACTTC.

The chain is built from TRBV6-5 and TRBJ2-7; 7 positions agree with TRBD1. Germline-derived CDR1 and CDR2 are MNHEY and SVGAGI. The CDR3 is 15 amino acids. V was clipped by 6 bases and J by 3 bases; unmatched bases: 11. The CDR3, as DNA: TGTGCCAGCAGCCGTATCACGACAGGGATCTACGAGCAGTACTTC. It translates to CASSRITTGIYEQYF.

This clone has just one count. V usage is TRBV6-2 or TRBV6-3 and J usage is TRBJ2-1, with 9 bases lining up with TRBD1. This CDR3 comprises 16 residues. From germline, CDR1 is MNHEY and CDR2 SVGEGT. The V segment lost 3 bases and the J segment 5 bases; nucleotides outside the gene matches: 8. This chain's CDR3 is CASSYMDRGPNNEQFF. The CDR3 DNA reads TGTGCCAGCAGTTATATGGACAGGGGTCCCAACAATGAGCAGTTCTTC.

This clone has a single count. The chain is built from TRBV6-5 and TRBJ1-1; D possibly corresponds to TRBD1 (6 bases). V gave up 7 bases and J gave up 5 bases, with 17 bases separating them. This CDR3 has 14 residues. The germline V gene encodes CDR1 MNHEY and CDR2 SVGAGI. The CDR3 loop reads CASKVETGMTEAFF. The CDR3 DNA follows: TGTGCCAGCAAAGTAGAAACAGGGATGACTGAAGCTTTCTTT.

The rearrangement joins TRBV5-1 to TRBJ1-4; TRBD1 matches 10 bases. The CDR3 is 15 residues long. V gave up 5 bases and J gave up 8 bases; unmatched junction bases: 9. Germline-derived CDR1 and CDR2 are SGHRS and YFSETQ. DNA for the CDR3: TGCGCCAGCAGTCCCGGGGGACAGGGGACAGAAAAACTGTTTTTT. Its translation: CASSPGGQGTEKLFF.

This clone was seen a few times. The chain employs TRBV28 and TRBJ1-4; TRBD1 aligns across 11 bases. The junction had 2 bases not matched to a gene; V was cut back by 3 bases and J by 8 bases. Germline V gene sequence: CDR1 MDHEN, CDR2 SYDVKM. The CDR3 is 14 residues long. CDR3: CASSLDRGREKLFF. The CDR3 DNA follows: TGTGCCAGCAGTTTGGACAGGGGGCGGGAAAAACTGTTTTTT.

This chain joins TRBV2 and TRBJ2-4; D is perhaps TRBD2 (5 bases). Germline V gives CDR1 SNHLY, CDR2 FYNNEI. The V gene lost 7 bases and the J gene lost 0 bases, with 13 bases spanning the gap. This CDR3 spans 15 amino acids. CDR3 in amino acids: CASTSGWVAKNIQYF. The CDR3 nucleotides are TGTGCCAGCACATCGGGATGGGTAGCCAAAAACATTCAGTACTTC.

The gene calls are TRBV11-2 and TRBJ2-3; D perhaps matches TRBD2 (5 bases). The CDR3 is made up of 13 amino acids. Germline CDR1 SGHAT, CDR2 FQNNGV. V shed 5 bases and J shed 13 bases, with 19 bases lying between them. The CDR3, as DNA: TGTGCCAGCAGCCCCCCTTACCGGGATCCCAAGTATTTT. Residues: CASSPPYRDPKYF.

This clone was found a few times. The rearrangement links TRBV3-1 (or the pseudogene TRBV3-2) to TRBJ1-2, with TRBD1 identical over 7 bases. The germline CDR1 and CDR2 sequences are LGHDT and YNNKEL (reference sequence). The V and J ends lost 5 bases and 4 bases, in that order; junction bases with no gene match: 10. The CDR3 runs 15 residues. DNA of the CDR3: TGTGCCAGCAGCATCGACAGGGCCAACTTCTATGGCTACACCTTC. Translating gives CASSIDRANFYGYTF.

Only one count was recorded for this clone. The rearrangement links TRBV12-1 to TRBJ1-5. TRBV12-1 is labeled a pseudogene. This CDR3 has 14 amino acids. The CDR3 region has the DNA TGTGCCAGCAGCCGACCTCTAGAGCTTCAGCCCCAGCATTTT. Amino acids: CASSRPLELQPQHF.

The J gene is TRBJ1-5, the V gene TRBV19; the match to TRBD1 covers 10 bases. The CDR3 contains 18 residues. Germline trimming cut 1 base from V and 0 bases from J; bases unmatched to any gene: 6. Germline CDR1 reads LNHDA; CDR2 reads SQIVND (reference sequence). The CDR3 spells CASSIGTGGVSSNQPQHF. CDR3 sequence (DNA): TGTGCCAGTAGTATAGGGACAGGGGGTGTATCTAGCAATCAGCCCCAGCATTTT. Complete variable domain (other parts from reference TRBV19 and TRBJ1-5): DGGITQSPKYLFRKEGQNVTLSCEQNLNHDAMYWYRQDPGQGLRLIYYSQIVNDFQKGDIAEGYSVSREKKESFPLTVTSAQKNPTAFYLCASSIGTGGVSSNQPQHFGDGTRLSIL.

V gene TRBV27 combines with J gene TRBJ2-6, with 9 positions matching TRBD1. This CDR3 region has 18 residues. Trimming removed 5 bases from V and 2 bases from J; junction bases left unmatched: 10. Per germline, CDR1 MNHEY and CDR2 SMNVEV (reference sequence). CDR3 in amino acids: CASSRKTGGLTGANVLTF. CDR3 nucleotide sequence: TGTGCCAGCAGTAGAAAGACAGGGGGGCTGACTGGGGCCAACGTCCTGACTTTC. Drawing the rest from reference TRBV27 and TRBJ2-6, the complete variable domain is EAQVTQNPRYLITVTGKKLTVTCSQNMNHEYMSWYRQDPGLGLRQIYYSMNVEVTDKGDVPEGYKVSRKEKRNFPLILESPSPNQTSLYFCASSRKTGGLTGANVLTFGAGSRLTVL.

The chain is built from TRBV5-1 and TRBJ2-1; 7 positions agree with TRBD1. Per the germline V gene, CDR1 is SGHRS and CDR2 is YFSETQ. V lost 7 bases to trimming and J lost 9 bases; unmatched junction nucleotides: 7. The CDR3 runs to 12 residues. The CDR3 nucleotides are TGCGCCAGCGGACAGGTACATAGTGAGCAGTTCTTC. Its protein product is CASGQVHSEQFF.

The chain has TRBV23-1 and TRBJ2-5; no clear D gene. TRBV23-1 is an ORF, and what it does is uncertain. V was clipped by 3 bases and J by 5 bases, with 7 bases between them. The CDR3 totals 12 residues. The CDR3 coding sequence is TGCGCCAGCAGTCAGCCTCAGGAGACCCAGTACTTC. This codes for CASSQPQETQYF.

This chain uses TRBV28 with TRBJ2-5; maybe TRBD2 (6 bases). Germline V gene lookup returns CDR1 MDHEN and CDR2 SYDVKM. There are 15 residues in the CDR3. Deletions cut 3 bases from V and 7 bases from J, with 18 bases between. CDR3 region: CASSLKRAPGGTQYF. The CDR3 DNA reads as TGTGCCAGCAGTTTGAAGCGAGCCCCCGGGGGGACCCAGTACTTC.

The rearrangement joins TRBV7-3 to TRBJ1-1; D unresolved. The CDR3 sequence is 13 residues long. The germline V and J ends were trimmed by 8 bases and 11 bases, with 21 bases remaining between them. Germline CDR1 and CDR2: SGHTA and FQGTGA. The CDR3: CASGEGVIFQAFF. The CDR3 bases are TGTGCCAGCGGTGAGGGCGTGATATTTCAGGCTTTCTTT.

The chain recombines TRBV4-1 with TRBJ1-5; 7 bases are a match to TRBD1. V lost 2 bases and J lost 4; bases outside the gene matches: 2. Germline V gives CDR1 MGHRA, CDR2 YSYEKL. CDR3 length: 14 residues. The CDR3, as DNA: TGCGCCAGCAGCCAATTGACAGGGAATCAGCCCCAGCATTTT. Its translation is CASSQLTGNQPQHF.

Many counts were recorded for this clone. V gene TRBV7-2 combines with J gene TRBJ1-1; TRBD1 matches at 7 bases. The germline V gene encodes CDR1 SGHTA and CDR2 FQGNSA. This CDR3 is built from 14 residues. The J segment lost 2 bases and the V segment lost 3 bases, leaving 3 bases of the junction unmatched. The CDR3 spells CASSLGDRNTEAFF. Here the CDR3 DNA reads TGTGCCAGCAGCTTGGGGGACAGAAACACTGAAGCTTTCTTT.

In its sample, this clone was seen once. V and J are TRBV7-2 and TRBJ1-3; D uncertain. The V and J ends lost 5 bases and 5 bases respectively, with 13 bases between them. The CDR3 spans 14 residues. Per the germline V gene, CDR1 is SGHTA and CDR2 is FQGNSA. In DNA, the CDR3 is TGTGCCAGCAGCCTTGGCCGTGAACGAAACACCATATATTTT. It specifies CASSLGRERNTIYF.

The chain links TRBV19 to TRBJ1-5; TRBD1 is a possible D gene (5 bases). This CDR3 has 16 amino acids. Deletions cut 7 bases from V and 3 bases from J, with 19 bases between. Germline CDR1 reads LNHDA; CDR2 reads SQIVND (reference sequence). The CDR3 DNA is TGTGCCAGTATACCTTTTTCAGGGATACTCAATCAGCCCCAGCATTTT. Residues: CASIPFSGILNQPQHF.

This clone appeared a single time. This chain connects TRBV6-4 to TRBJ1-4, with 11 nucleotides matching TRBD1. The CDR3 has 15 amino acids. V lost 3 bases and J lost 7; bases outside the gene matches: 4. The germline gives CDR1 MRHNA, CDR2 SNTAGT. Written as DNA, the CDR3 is TGTGCCAGCAGTGAATCCGGGACAGGGGGTGAAAAACTGTTTTTT. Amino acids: CASSESGTGGEKLFF.

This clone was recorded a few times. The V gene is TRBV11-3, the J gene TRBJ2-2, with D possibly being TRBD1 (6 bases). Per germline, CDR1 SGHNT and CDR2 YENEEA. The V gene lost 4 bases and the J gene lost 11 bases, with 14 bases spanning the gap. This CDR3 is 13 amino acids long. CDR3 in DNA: TGTGCCAGCAGCTCGGGACAAGGTGGAGAGCTGTTTTTT. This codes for CASSSGQGGELFF.